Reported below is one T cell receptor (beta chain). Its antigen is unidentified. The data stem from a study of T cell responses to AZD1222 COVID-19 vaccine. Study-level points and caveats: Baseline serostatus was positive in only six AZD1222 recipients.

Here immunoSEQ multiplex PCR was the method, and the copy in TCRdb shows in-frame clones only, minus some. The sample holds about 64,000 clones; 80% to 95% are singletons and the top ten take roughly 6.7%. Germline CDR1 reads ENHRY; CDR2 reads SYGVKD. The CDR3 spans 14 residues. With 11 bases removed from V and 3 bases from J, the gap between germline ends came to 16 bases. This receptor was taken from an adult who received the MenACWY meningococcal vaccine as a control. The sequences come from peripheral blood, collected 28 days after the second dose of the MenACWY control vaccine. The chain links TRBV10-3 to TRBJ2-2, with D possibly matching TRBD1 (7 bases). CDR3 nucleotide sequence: TGTGCCGGTGGAGGGACAGATGACACCGGGGAGCTGTTTTTT. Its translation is CAGGGTDDTGELFF.